The entry below gives a single T cell receptor (beta chain) sequence along with its context. As yet, its antigen is unknown. This sample was taken from a study of shared clonotypes between healthy human individuals. The study, taken as a whole, reports: Blood was the only sampled material, and tissue repertoires likely differ.

Among the donors, all were Caucasian adults who lived in Nashville, Tennessee. Both subsets, CD45RA+ naive and CD45RA-negative memory, were split from the CD4+ cells. The CDR3 sequence is 15 residues long. Trimming removed 5 bases at V and 5 bases at J, with 16 bases between. Germline V CDR1 and CDR2: KGHSH, LQKENI. Each subset's genomic DNA was split evenly across several immunoSEQ plates. Using immunoSEQ multiplex PCR, the repertoire was profiled, and TCRdb retains in-frame clones only, with some absent. The sample has about 2.4 million clones, 93% seen once. The clonotype comes from a man between 18 and 35 years old in good health. Some clones in this sample may be carry-over from other donors' samples. The sample comprised naive CD4+ T cells from PBMCs. The subset was: CD45RA+ positively selected. This sequence joins TRBV18 and TRBJ1-5; tentative D call: TRBD1 (5 bases). Here the CDR3 DNA reads TGTGCCAGCTCAATTAAAAGGGGACTTGATCAGCCCCAGCATTTT. It codes for CASSIKRGLDQPQHF. The entire variable domain, with the rest obtained from reference TRBV18 and TRBJ1-5, is as follows: NAGVMQNPRHLVRRRGQEARLRCSPMKGHSHVYWYRQLPEEGLKFMVYLQKENIIDESGMPKERFSAEFPKEGPSILRIQQVVRGDSAAYFCASSIKRGLDQPQHFGDGTRLSIL.